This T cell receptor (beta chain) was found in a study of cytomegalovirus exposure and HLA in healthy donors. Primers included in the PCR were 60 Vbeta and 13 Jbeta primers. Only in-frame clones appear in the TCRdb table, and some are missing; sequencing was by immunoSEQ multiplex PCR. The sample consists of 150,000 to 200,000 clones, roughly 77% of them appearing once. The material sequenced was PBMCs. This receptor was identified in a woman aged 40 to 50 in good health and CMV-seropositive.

The CDR3 region is CASSFLGQNTEAFF. In nucleotides, the CDR3 is TGTGCCAGCAGCTTTCTGGGGCAGAACACTGAAGCTTTCTTT. J is TRBJ1-1 and V is TRBV7-9; TRBD1 is a possible D gene (5 bases). The CDR3 runs to 14 residues. V gave up 3 bases and J gave up 1 base, with 9 bases separating them. CDR1 SEHNR and CDR2 FQNEAQ come from the germline V gene (reference sequence).